In its sample, the clone carrying this T cell receptor (beta chain) was seen once. What it binds is not known. The data stem from a study of neoadjuvant anti-PD-1 for oral cavity cancer. Study results and limitations: Pretreatment Treg/Th17 ratio correlated inversely with post-treatment tumor clonality.

Clones were read by immunoSEQ multiplex PCR, and TCRdb kept only the in-frame ones, dropping some. The sample includes 7,000 to 9,000 clones, 50% to 60% seen only once; the top ten take approximately 6%. There are 17 residues in the CDR3. The V gene's germline CDR1 is MDHEN and CDR2 SYDVKM. Trimming left V 5 bases short and J 5 bases short, with 23 bases between. This sequence originates from a person aged 40 to 85 with oral cavity squamous cell carcinoma. The specimen comprised tumor tissue, sampled before nivolumab (anti-PD-1) treatment. J is TRBJ2-3 and V is TRBV28; TRBD2 might be the D (6 bases). The CDR3: CASSGGEGRGRLDTQYF. The CDR3 DNA is TGTGCCAGCAGTGGCGGAGAGGGGCGGGGCAGACTAGATACGCAGTATTTT.